The clone carrying this TCR beta chain occurred a few times. The data derive from a study of shared clonotypes between healthy human individuals. V was trimmed by 1 base and J by 11 bases, leaving 14 bases between them. CDR3 length: 13 amino acids. Germline CDR1 is MGHRA and CDR2 is YSYEKL. Assay: immunoSEQ multiplex PCR; the TCRdb copy retains only in-frame clones and omits some. The profile shows approximately 2,000,000 clones, about nine tenths of them singletons. The sequencing sample was made of naive CD4+ T cells from PBMCs. Noted subset: CD45RA+ positively selected. The receptor was derived from a man aged 18 to 35 in good health. Some clones in this sample may be carry-over from other donors' samples. The chain joins TRBV4-1 to TRBJ1-1; D is unclear. The CDR3 DNA is TGCGCCAGCAGCCAAGTAAGGCTTAGTCAGGCTTTCTTT. Its protein is CASSQVRLSQAFF.